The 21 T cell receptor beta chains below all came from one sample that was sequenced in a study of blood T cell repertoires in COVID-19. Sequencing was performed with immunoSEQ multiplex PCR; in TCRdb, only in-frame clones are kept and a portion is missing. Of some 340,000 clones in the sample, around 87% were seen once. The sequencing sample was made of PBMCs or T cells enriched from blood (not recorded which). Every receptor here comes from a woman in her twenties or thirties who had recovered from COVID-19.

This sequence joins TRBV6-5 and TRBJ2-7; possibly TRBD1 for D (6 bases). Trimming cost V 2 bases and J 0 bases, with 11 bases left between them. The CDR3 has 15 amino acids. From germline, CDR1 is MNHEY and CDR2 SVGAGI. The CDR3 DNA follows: TGTGCCAGCAGTTACACAGGGATCTCCTCCTACGAGCAGTACTTC. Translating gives CASSYTGISSYEQYF.

CDR3 region: CASSAQLWNTEAFF. Written as DNA, the CDR3 is TGTGCCAGCAGCGCTCAACTTTGGAACACTGAAGCTTTCTTT. This sequence joins TRBV9 and TRBJ1-1; D remains unclear. Germline CDR1 reads SGDLS; CDR2 reads YYNGEE. V was clipped by 3 bases and J by 1 base, with 10 bases between them. This CDR3 is built from 14 residues.

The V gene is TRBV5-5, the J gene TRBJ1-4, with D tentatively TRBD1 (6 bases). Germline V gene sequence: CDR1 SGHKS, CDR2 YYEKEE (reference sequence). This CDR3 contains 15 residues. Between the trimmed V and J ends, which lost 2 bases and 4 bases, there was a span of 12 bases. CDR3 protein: CASSFYGQNNEKLFF. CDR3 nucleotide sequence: TGTGCCAGCAGCTTTTATGGACAGAATAATGAAAAACTGTTTTTT.

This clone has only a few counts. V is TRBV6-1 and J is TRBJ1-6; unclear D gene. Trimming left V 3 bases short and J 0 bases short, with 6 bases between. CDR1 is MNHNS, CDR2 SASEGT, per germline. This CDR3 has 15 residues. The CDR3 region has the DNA TGTGCCAGCAGTGACAAGAGCTCCTATAATTCACCCCTCCACTTT. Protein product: CASSDKSSYNSPLHF.

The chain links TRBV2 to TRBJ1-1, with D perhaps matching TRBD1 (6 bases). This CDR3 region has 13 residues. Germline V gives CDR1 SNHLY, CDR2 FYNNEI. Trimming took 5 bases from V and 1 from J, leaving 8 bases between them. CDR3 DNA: TGTGCCAGCAGTACAGGGCCGAACACTGAAGCTTTCTTT. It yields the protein CASSTGPNTEAFF.

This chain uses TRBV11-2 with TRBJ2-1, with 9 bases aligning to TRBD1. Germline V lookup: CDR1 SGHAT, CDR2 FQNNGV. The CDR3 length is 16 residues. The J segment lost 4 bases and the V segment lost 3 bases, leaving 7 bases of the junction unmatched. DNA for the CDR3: TGTGCCAGCAGCTTGTGGACAGGGGTCGTTTACAATGAGCAGTTCTTC. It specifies CASSLWTGVVYNEQFF.

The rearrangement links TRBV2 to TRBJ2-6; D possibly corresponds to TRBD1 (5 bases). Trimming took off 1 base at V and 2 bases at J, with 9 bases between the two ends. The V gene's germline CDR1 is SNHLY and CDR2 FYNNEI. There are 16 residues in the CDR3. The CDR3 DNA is TGTGCCAGCAGTGAAGAAGGGGAAACTGGGGCCAACGTCCTGACTTTC. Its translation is CASSEEGETGANVLTF.

CDR3 in DNA: TGTGCCAGCAGCCCGACAGGGAGCGGAAACACCATATATTTT. Protein: CASSPTGSGNTIYF. This rearrangement joins TRBV5-4 to TRBJ1-3; 7 bases line up with TRBD1. Germline trimming cut 4 bases from V and 4 bases from J; bases unmatched to any gene: 5. The CDR3 consists of 14 residues. Germline V gene sequence: CDR1 SGHNT, CDR2 YYREEE (reference sequence).

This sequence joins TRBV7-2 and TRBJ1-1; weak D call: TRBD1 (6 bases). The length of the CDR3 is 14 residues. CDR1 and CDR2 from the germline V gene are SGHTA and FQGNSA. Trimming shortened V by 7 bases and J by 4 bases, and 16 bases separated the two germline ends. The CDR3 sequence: CASNPQGRGTEAFF. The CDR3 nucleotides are TGTGCCAGCAACCCCCAGGGGAGGGGCACTGAAGCTTTCTTT.

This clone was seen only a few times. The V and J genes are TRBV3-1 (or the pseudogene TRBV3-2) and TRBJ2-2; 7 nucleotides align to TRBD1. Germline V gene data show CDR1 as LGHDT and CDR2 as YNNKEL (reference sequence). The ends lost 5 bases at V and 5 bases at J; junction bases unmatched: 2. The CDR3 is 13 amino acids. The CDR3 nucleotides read TGTGCCAGCAGCACACAGGGGACCGGGGAGCTGTTTTTT. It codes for CASSTQGTGELFF.

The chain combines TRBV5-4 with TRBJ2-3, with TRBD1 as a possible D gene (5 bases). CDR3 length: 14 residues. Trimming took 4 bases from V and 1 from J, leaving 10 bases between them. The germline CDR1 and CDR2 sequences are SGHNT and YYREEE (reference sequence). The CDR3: CASSERGGTDTQYF. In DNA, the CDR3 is TGTGCCAGCAGCGAAAGGGGCGGCACAGATACGCAGTATTTT.

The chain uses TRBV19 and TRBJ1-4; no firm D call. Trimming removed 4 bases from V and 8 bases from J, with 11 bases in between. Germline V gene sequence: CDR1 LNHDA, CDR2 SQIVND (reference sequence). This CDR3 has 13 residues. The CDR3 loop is CASSTNGREKLFF. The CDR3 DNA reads TGTGCCAGTAGTACTAACGGGAGAGAAAAACTGTTTTTT.

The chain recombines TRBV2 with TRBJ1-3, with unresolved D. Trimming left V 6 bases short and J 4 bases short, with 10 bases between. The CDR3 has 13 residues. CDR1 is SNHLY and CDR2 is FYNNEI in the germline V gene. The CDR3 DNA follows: TGTGCCAGCAGATCGGACTTAGGAAACACCATATATTTT. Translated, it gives CASRSDLGNTIYF.

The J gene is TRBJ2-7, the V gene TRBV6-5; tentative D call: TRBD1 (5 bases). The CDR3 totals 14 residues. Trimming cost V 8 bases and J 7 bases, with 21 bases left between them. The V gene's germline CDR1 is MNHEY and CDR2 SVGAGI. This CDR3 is CASGRTPDSWEQYF. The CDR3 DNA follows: TGTGCCAGCGGCCGGACACCTGACTCTTGGGAGCAGTACTTC.

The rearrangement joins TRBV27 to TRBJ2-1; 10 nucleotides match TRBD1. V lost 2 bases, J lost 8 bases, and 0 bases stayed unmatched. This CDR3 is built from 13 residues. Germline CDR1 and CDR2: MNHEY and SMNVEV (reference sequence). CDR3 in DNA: TGTGCCAGCAGTTTAGGACAGGGGGATGAGCAGTTCTTC. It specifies CASSLGQGDEQFF.

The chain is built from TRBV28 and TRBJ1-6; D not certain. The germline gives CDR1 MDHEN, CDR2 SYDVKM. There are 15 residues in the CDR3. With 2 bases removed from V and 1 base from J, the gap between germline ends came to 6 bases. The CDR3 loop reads CASSLGGSYNSPLHF. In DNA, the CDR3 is TGTGCCAGCAGTTTAGGAGGGTCCTATAATTCACCCCTCCACTTT.

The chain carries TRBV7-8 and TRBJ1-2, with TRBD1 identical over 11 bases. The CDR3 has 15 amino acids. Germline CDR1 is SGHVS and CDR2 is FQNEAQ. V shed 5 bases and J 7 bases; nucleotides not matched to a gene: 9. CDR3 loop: CASSARTGGVAGYTF. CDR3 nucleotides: TGTGCCAGCAGCGCCAGGACAGGGGGCGTAGCTGGCTACACCTTC.

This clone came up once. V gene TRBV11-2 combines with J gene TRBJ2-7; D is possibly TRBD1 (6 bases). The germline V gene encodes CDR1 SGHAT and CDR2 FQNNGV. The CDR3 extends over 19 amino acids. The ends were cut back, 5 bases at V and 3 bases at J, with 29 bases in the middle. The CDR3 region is CASSPLVGTQGKRVYEQYF. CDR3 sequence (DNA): TGTGCCAGCAGCCCTCTGGTAGGGACCCAGGGGAAAAGGGTCTACGAGCAGTACTTC.

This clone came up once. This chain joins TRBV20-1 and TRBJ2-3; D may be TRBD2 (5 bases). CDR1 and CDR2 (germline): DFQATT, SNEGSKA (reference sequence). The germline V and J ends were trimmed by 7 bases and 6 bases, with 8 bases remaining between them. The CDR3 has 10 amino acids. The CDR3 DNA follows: TGCAGTGTCTGGAGGGATACGCAGTATTTT. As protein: CSVWRDTQYF.

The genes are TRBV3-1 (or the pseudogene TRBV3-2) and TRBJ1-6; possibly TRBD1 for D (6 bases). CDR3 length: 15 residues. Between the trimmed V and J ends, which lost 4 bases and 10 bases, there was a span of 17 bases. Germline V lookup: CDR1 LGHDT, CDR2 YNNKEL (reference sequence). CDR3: CASSLWDTRRSPLHF. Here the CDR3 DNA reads TGTGCCAGCAGCCTCTGGGACACGCGTCGATCACCCCTCCACTTT.

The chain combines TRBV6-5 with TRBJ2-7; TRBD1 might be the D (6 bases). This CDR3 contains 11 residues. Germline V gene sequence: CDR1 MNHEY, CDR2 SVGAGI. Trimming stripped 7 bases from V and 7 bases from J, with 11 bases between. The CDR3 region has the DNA TGTGCCAGCAACAGGGCCGAGGAGCAGTACTTC. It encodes CASNRAEEQYF.